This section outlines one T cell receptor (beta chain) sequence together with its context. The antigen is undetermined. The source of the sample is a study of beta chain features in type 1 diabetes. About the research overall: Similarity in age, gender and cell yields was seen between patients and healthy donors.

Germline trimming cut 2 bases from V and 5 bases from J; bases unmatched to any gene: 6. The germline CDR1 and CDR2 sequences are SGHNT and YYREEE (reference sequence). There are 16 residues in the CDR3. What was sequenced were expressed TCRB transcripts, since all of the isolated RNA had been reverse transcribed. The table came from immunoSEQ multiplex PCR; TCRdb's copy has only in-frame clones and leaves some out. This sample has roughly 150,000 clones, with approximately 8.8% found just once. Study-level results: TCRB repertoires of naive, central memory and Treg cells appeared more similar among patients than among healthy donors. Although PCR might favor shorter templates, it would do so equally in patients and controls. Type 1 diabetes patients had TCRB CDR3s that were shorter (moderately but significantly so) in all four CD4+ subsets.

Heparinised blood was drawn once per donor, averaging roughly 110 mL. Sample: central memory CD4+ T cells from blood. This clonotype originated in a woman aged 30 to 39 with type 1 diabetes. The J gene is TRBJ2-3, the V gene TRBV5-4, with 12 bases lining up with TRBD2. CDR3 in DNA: TGTGCCAGCAGCTTTCCGGGACTAGCGGGCGAAGATACGCAGTATTTT. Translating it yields CASSFPGLAGEDTQYF.